The 10 T cell receptor beta chains listed next were all sequenced from one sample in a study of blood T cell repertoires in COVID-19. Measured with immunoSEQ multiplex PCR; TCRdb has only the in-frame clones, and not every one. This sample has 400,000 to 550,000 clones, with 87% found just once. Sequencing was done on a sample of PBMCs or T cells enriched from blood (not recorded which). The receptors originated from a young woman with acute COVID-19.

The V gene is TRBV2, the J gene TRBJ2-1; 12 positions agree with TRBD2. V dropped 8 bases and J dropped 5; count of bases not matched to a gene: 7. This CDR3 is 15 amino acids long. Germline V CDR1 and CDR2: SNHLY, FYNNEI. In DNA form, the CDR3 reads TGTGCCAGCCGCTCACTAGCGGGAGGTGACAATGAGCAGTTCTTC. It is translated as CASRSLAGGDNEQFF.

The chain uses TRBV7-6 and TRBJ1-1; D gene uncertain. Trimming removed 5 bases at V and 0 bases at J, with 13 bases between. The CDR3 consists of 15 residues. CDR1 is SGHVS and CDR2 is FNYEAQ in the germline V gene. CDR3 nucleotide sequence: TGTGCCAGCAGCAGAATTGGCAACATGAACACTGAAGCTTTCTTT. This encodes CASSRIGNMNTEAFF.

The rearrangement links TRBV11-2 to TRBJ2-7, with D maybe TRBD2 (5 bases). This CDR3 is built from 10 residues. V lost 8 bases to trimming and J lost 5 bases, with 7 bases between them. CDR1 SGHAT and CDR2 FQNNGV come from the germline V gene. The CDR3 reads CASGENEQYF. The DNA for the CDR3 is TGTGCCAGCGGGGAGAACGAGCAGTACTTC.

This clone was found a few times. The genes are TRBV7-8 and TRBJ1-6, with D possibly being TRBD1 (5 bases). V gave up 0 bases and J gave up 9 bases, with 15 bases separating them. Germline V lookup: CDR1 SGHVS, CDR2 FQNEAQ. The CDR3 contains 16 residues. The CDR3 loop is CASSLARQKTGSPLHF. CDR3 bases: TGTGCCAGCAGCTTAGCACGACAGAAGACGGGTTCACCCCTCCACTTT.

This chain links TRBV18 with TRBJ2-1; 13 bases match TRBD2. V lost 6 bases, J lost 1 base, and 6 bases stayed unmatched. The CDR3 runs to 17 residues. From germline, CDR1 is KGHSH and CDR2 LQKENI. CDR3 coding DNA: TGTGCCAGCTCCCCTCGGACTAGCGGGAGTTCCTACAATGAGCAGTTCTTC. Translating it yields CASSPRTSGSSYNEQFF.

This rearrangement joins TRBV5-1 to TRBJ2-7, with a possible D match to TRBD2 (5 bases). Germline V gives CDR1 SGHRS, CDR2 YFSETQ. The CDR3 spans 15 residues. The V end lost 0 bases, the J end lost 3 bases, and 13 bases lay between the germline ends. The DNA for the CDR3 is TGCGCCAGCAGCTTGGGAAGTAGCGTGGTCTACGAGCAGTACTTC. Amino acid sequence: CASSLGSSVVYEQYF. Full variable domain (outside the CDR3, taken from reference TRBV5-1 and TRBJ2-7): KAGVTQTPRYLIKTRGQQVTLSCSPISGHRSVSWYQQTPGQGLQFLFEYFSETQRNKGNFPGRFSGRQFSNSRSEMNVSTLELGDSALYLCASSLGSSVVYEQYFGPGTRLTVT.

V gene TRBV5-4 combines with J gene TRBJ2-7; 10 positions match TRBD2. V shed 2 bases and J 3 bases; nucleotides not matched to a gene: 5. The CDR3 spans 15 residues. CDR1 is SGHNT, CDR2 YYREEE, per germline (reference sequence). The CDR3 DNA reads TGTGCCAGCAGCTTTACTAGCGGGGCCATCTACGAGCAGTACTTC. Protein: CASSFTSGAIYEQYF.

CDR3 in DNA: TGTGCCAGCAGTCCACGACAGACGTATAGCAATCAGCCCCAGCATTTT. Amino acids: CASSPRQTYSNQPQHF. The chain recombines TRBV27 with TRBJ1-5; possible D gene TRBD1, 5 bases. Germline CDR1 reads MNHEY; CDR2 reads SMNVEV (reference sequence). V gave up 5 bases and J gave up 0 bases, with 14 bases separating them. This CDR3 region has 16 residues.

The J gene is TRBJ1-6, the V gene TRBV12-1; whether TRBD1, the table's D call, matches the DNA was not checked. TRBV12-1 is annotated as a pseudogene. There are 17 residues in the CDR3. DNA for the CDR3: TGTGCCAGCAGCTCTTTGCCCCCGACAGTGACTGGTTCACCCCTCCACTTT. Amino acid sequence: CASSSLPPTVTGSPLHF.

This rearrangement joins TRBV6-4 to TRBJ2-2; possible D gene TRBD1, 6 bases. CDR3 length: 15 residues. V was clipped by 3 bases and J by 3 bases, with 11 bases between them. Germline V gene sequence: CDR1 MRHNA, CDR2 SNTAGT. In nucleotides, the CDR3 is TGTGCCAGCAGTGAGGGGGCGCGGGACACCGGGGAGCTGTTTTTT. It is translated as CASSEGARDTGELFF.